Below are 8 T cell receptor beta chains sequenced from a single sample in a study of shared clonotypes between healthy human individuals. Sequencing used immunoSEQ multiplex PCR; TCRdb keeps in-frame clones, though not all of them. The sample yields around 990,000 clones, around three quarters seen once. Sequenced material: memory CD4+ T cells from PBMCs. Subset described: CD45RA-negative fraction. Every receptor here comes from a man younger than 30 in good health. Some clones in this sample may be carry-over from other donors' samples.

V gene TRBV29-1 combines with J gene TRBJ2-7, with TRBD1 matching 8 bases. V shed 7 bases and J 3 bases; nucleotides not matched to a gene: 2. The length of the CDR3 is 11 residues. Germline V gene lookup returns CDR1 SQVTM and CDR2 ANQGSEA. In nucleotides, the CDR3 is TGCAGCGCCACAGGGGGCTACGAGCAGTACTTC. This gives the protein CSATGGYEQYF.

This chain links TRBV5-1 with TRBJ2-1; 10 bases fit TRBD2. In germline, CDR1 is SGHRS, CDR2 YFSETQ. This CDR3 spans 15 amino acids. Trimming cost V 4 bases and J 4 bases; bases outside gene matches: 5. The CDR3 DNA sequence: TGCGCCAGCAGCCTAGCGGGAGTGGAGTACAATGAGCAGTTCTTC. Translated, it gives CASSLAGVEYNEQFF.

The chain carries TRBV29-1 and TRBJ2-3; D remains ambiguous. CDR1 is SQVTM, CDR2 ANQGSEA, per germline. Trimming removed 4 bases at V and 0 bases at J, with 2 bases between. This CDR3 is built from 11 residues. CDR3 region: CSVVSTDTQYF. For the CDR3, the DNA is TGCAGCGTTGTTAGCACAGATACGCAGTATTTT.

The chain employs TRBV4-2 and TRBJ2-3; 12 nucleotides line up with TRBD2. Germline V gene sequence: CDR1 LGHNA, CDR2 YNFKEQ. The CDR3 length is 19 residues. J was trimmed by 1 base and V by 0 bases; bases with no gene match: 8. The CDR3 nucleotides read TGTGCCAGCAGCCAAGAAGAAGTACTAGCGGGAGGAGGCACAGATACGCAGTATTTT. It yields the protein CASSQEEVLAGGGTDTQYF.

The CDR3 coding sequence is TGCGCCAGCAGCCAAGCCCAGGGAGGGTATGGCTACACCTTC. It is translated as CASSQAQGGYGYTF. V gene TRBV4-3 combines with J gene TRBJ1-2; D possibly corresponds to TRBD1 (5 bases). Germline V CDR1 and CDR2: LGHNA, YSLEER. The V and J ends lost 1 base and 5 bases respectively, with 11 bases between them. The CDR3 length is 14 residues.

The CDR3 coding sequence is TGTGCCAGCAGCTTAACGGCCTCTGTAACGGAAAACATTCAGTACTTC. Its protein product is CASSLTASVTENIQYF. The chain carries TRBV7-3 and TRBJ2-4, with D uncertain. The V end was cut by 0 bases, the J end by 5 bases, with 14 bases between. The CDR3 is made up of 16 amino acids. The germline V gene has CDR1 SGHTA and CDR2 FQGTGA.

The rearrangement joins TRBV14 to TRBJ2-1, with D maybe TRBD2 (5 bases). V lost 4 bases and J lost 5, with 15 bases in between. The CDR3 length is 15 residues. Germline V lookup: CDR1 SGHDN, CDR2 FVKESK. This CDR3 reads CASSPGGPKNNEQFF. In DNA, the CDR3 is TGTGCCAGCAGCCCGGGCGGGCCGAAAAACAATGAGCAGTTCTTC.

This sequence joins TRBV5-1 and TRBJ2-1; 7 nucleotides line up with TRBD2. Looked up from germline, CDR1 is SGHRS and CDR2 is YFSETQ. V shed 4 bases and J 5 bases; nucleotides not matched to a gene: 12. The CDR3 extends over 16 amino acids. Written as DNA, the CDR3 is TGCGCCAGCAGCGCCGGGGGACTAACCACTGACAATGAGCAGTTCTTC. It specifies CASSAGGLTTDNEQFF.